These 9 T cell receptor beta chains were sequenced from one sample in a study of T-cell memory formation after mild COVID-19. TCRdb reprocessed the 5' RACE reads via MiXCR and lists one record per CDR3 protein. The table lists roughly 250,000 distinct CDR3 sequences, about 15% of them singletons. Sequencing was done on a sample of PBMCs or a T cell subset sorted from them (not recorded which). The receptors were sampled from a man in his late teens or twenties who had mild COVID-19 (a few samples of this study predate the infection). Cell type and time point are not known.

CDR3 DNA: TGTGCCAGCAGTAACCGGGACCCTGGCTACGAGCAGTACTTC. Its protein product is CASSNRDPGYEQYF. This rearrangement joins TRBV27 to TRBJ2-7; D might be TRBD1 or TRBD2, each matching 5 bases. V lost 5 bases to trimming and J lost 3 bases, with 14 bases between them. The V gene's germline CDR1 is MNHEY and CDR2 SMNVEV (reference sequence). The CDR3 is made up of 14 amino acids.

There are many counts of this clonotype. The chain uses TRBV4-3 and TRBJ2-5; possibly TRBD1 for D (5 bases). V was shortened by 0 bases and J by 6 bases, with 11 bases between the two germline ends. CDR3 size: 14 residues. Germline assignment: CDR1 LGHNA and CDR2 YSLEER. The DNA for the CDR3 is TGCGCCAGCAGCCAAGATACAGGAGTGAAGACCCAGTACTTC. This encodes CASSQDTGVKTQYF.

This clonotype was seen a handful of times. The V and J genes are TRBV20-1 and TRBJ2-3, with 10 positions matching TRBD1. V lost 3 bases to trimming and J lost 1 base; unmatched junction nucleotides: 1. The CDR3 runs to 14 residues. Germline CDR1 is DFQATT and CDR2 is SNEGSKA (reference sequence). CDR3 protein: CSARGTGGTDTQYF. Here the CDR3 DNA reads TGCAGTGCTAGGGGGACAGGGGGCACAGATACGCAGTATTTT.

This chain links TRBV24-1 with TRBJ2-2; maybe TRBD2 (5 bases). Per germline, CDR1 KGHDR and CDR2 SFDVKD. V was clipped by 3 bases and J by 8 bases, with 15 bases between them. This CDR3 contains 15 residues. In DNA form, the CDR3 reads TGTGCCACCAGTGATCCCGGACGGGGTTATGGGGAGCTGTTTTTT. Its translation: CATSDPGRGYGELFF.

This clonotype was observed a few times. The J gene is TRBJ2-2, the V gene TRBV24-1; D unclear. Germline V gives CDR1 KGHDR, CDR2 SFDVKD. The CDR3 contains 15 residues. V was clipped by 3 bases and J by 4 bases, with 11 bases between them. The CDR3 nucleotides are TGTGCCACCAGTGATGGCCTCCAGGTCACCGGGGAGCTGTTTTTT. It yields the protein CATSDGLQVTGELFF.

This clonotype was recorded a few times. This rearrangement joins TRBV7-9 to TRBJ2-7, with 10 bases lining up with TRBD2. The ends lost 2 bases at V and 6 bases at J; junction bases unmatched: 7. This CDR3 is 15 amino acids long. Germline V gene sequence: CDR1 SEHNR, CDR2 FQNEAQ (reference sequence). The CDR3 region has the DNA TGTGCCAGCAGCTTAACTAGCGGGGTGAAGGGCGAGCAGTACGTC. Its protein product is CASSLTSGVKGEQYV.

This clonotype was observed a few times. This chain joins TRBV10-3 and TRBJ1-1; tentatively, D is TRBD1 (5 bases). V was trimmed by 7 bases and J by 3 bases, leaving 12 bases between them. CDR3 size: 13 residues. CDR1 and CDR2 from the germline V gene are ENHRY and SYGVKD. The CDR3 bases are TGTGCCATCAAAGGGACGGGGGACACTGAAGCTTTCTTT. Translated: CAIKGTGDTEAFF.

The chain uses TRBV7-2 and TRBJ1-2, with D perhaps TRBD1 (5 bases). V lost 0 bases, J lost 4 bases, and 12 bases lay in between. CDR1 is SGHTA and CDR2 is FQGNSA in the germline V gene. The CDR3 spans 15 residues. This CDR3 is CASSLAAAGPYGYTF. CDR3 sequence (DNA): TGTGCCAGCAGCTTAGCGGCGGCAGGGCCCTATGGCTACACCTTC. Full variable domain (outside the CDR3, taken from reference TRBV7-2 and TRBJ1-2): GAGVSQSPSNKVTEKGKDVELRCDPISGHTALYWYRQSLGQGLEFLIYFQGNSAPDKSGLPSDRFSAERTGGSVSTLTIQRTQQEDSAVYLCASSLAAAGPYGYTFGSGTRLTVV.

The V gene is TRBV12-3 or TRBV12-4, the J gene TRBJ2-7, with 7 bases identical to TRBD1. Unmatched junction bases numbered 4, after V lost 6 bases and J lost 2 bases. The CDR3 sequence is 13 residues long. In nucleotides, the CDR3 is TGTGCCAGCAGCTCGACAGGGACCTACGAGCAGTACGTC. Residues: CASSSTGTYEQYV.